The 10 T cell receptor beta chains given below trace back to one sample, sequenced in a study of vaccination effects on CD4 cells after COVID-19. No antigen has been assigned to these receptors. TCRdb keeps only in-frame clones here, not all; method: immunoSEQ multiplex PCR. The sample has roughly 60,000 clones, roughly 70% seen once. Before sequencing took place, the ViraFEST assay used viral peptide pools to expand antigen-specific CD4+ T cells. Isolating CD4+ T cells followed about 11 days of culture. Recipients of the vaccine had no prior SARS-CoV-2 infection and negative nucleocapsid antibodies. The sequencing here drew on CD4+ T cells from PBMCs cultured with SARS-CoV-2 spike peptides, taken before COVID-19 vaccination. The receptors originated from a human donor who received a COVID-19 vaccine.

This clone has only one observation. The CDR3 sequence is CAWSGGRDTQYF. CDR3 nucleotide sequence: TGTGCCTGGAGCGGGGGCCGGGATACGCAGTATTTT. This rearrangement joins TRBV30 to TRBJ2-3; perhaps D is TRBD1 or TRBD2 (6 bases each). This CDR3 is 12 amino acids long. Trimming pared 3 bases from V and 6 bases from J, leaving 10 bases between. CDR1 is GTSNPN and CDR2 is SVGIG in the germline V gene (reference sequence).

The rearrangement uses TRBV28 and TRBJ2-7; 8 nucleotides align to TRBD2. Germline values: CDR1 MDHEN, CDR2 SYDVKM. CDR3 size: 14 residues. Germline trimming cut 7 bases from V and 5 bases from J; bases unmatched to any gene: 10. The CDR3 nucleotides are TGTGCCAGCAACCCCCCCGGGGGGGAAAACGAGCAGTACTTC. Its translation: CASNPPGGENEQYF. The full variable domain, rest sourced from reference TRBV28 and TRBJ2-7, is DVKVTQSSRYLVKRTGEKVFLECVQDMDHENMFWYRQDPGLGLRLIYFSYDVKMKEKGDIPEGYSVSREKKERFSLILESASTNQTSMYLCASNPPGGENEQYFGPGTRLTVT.

V and J are TRBV4-1 and TRBJ2-2; 9 positions match TRBD2. The CDR3 loop spans 18 amino acids. J gave up 0 bases and V 7 bases, and 12 bases lay outside the gene matches. CDR1 is MGHRA and CDR2 is YSYEKL in the germline V gene. The CDR3: CASTPGGLAGTNTGELFF. In nucleotides, the CDR3 is TGCGCCAGCACCCCTGGGGGGCTAGCGGGAACGAACACCGGGGAGCTGTTTTTT.

The chain is built from TRBV3-1 (or the pseudogene TRBV3-2) and TRBJ1-2; D not certain. Trimming took 0 bases from V and 4 from J, leaving 6 bases between them. Per germline, CDR1 LGHDT and CDR2 YNNKEL (reference sequence). The CDR3 contains 13 residues. The CDR3 nucleotides read TGTGCCAGCAGCCAAGACAGTATCTATGGCTACACCTTC. It specifies CASSQDSIYGYTF.

CDR3 sequence reads: CASRSPETQYF. CDR3 nucleotides: TGTGCCAGCAGATCCCCCGAGACCCAGTACTTC. The rearrangement joins TRBV6-5 to TRBJ2-5, with no clear D. This CDR3 comprises 11 residues. Germline CDR1 reads MNHEY; CDR2 reads SVGAGI. V was shortened by 6 bases and J by 5 bases, with 7 bases between the two germline ends.

This clone has a handful of counts. The J gene is TRBJ1-2, the V gene TRBV4-3; D is unclear. Per the germline V gene, CDR1 is LGHNA and CDR2 is YSLEER. There are 15 residues in the CDR3. The V end was cut by 0 bases, the J end by 0 bases, with 8 bases between. The CDR3 sequence: CASSQDARANYGYTF. The CDR3, as DNA: TGCGCCAGCAGCCAAGATGCCAGAGCTAACTATGGCTACACCTTC.

Note on this clone: The sample holds other DNA sequences that translate to the same CDR3. V usage is TRBV7-9 and J usage is TRBJ1-4, with D perhaps matching TRBD1 (6 bases). The V end lost 1 base, the J end lost 0 bases, and 6 bases lay between the germline ends. The germline V gene has CDR1 SEHNR and CDR2 FQNEAQ (reference sequence). The CDR3 runs to 15 residues. Here the CDR3 DNA reads TGTGCCAGCAGCTTAGGACAGGCAACTAATGAAAAACTGTTTTTT. This codes for CASSLGQATNEKLFF.

V is TRBV5-1 and J is TRBJ1-1; D might be TRBD1 (6 bases). V was pared by 5 bases and J by 0 bases, with 11 bases between. Germline CDR1 reads SGHRS; CDR2 reads YFSETQ. The CDR3 loop spans 14 amino acids. The CDR3 DNA is TGCGCCAGCAGTTCGAGGGGGATGAACACTGAAGCTTTCTTT. Its translation: CASSSRGMNTEAFF.

This chain joins TRBV6-5 and TRBJ1-4; D call uncertain. The CDR3 length is 14 residues. Per the germline V gene, CDR1 is MNHEY and CDR2 is SVGAGI. The V end was cut by 10 bases, the J end by 8 bases, with 20 bases between. The CDR3 bases are TGTGCCACCACCAGAACGGAGACTGCGGAAAAACTGTTTTTT. Amino acids: CATTRTETAEKLFF.

Only one count was recorded for this clone. J is TRBJ2-2 and V is TRBV7-2, with 10 bases aligning to TRBD1. The germline CDR1 and CDR2 sequences are SGHTA and FQGNSA. This CDR3 region has 16 residues. V trimming: 6 bases; J trimming: 4 bases; junction bases outside the gene matches: 8. The CDR3 DNA follows: TGTGCCAGCAGACAGACAGGGGGCGCGGGCACCGGGGAGCTGTTTTTT. This codes for CASRQTGGAGTGELFF. Combining the CDR3 with reference TRBV7-2 and TRBJ2-2 gives the whole variable domain GAGVSQSPSNKVTEKGKDVELRCDPISGHTALYWYRQSLGQGLEFLIYFQGNSAPDKSGLPSDRFSAERTGGSVSTLTIQRTQQEDSAVYLCASRQTGGAGTGELFFGEGSRLTVL.